This TCR beta chain was found in a study of cytomegalovirus exposure and HLA in healthy donors. For the study at large: As released early, the data held roughly 85 million unique TCRs from HLA-typed donors.

Among the donors, all were healthy bone marrow donors. A note on this clone: Its target is not known.

General study findings and limits: Across all donors, roughly uniform sequencing depth was an assumption of the presence/absence analyses. Later genetic work tied a missense DCLRE1C variant to beta-chain V and J trimming.

The CDR3 runs to 14 residues. CDR1 is SGHNT, CDR2 YYREEE, per germline (reference sequence). The ends were cut back, 5 bases at V and 6 bases at J, with 17 bases in the middle. PCR involved 60 Vbeta and 13 Jbeta primers. Only in-frame clones appear in the TCRdb table, and some are missing; sequencing was by immunoSEQ multiplex PCR. The table lists 200,000 to 250,000 clones, almost 85% of them singletons. The TCR sequence derives from a woman aged 40 to 50 in good health and CMV-seronegative. Sequenced: PBMCs. The rearrangement joins TRBV5-4 to TRBJ1-2; a weak D match, TRBD1 (6 bases). For the CDR3, the DNA is TGTGCCAGCAGTCCAACCACAGGGCAGCATGGCTACACCTTC. Translating gives CASSPTTGQHGYTF.